This TCR beta chain was recorded in a study of T cell repertoires in cytomegalovirus infection (dated by TCRdb to about 2019). About the investigation overall: The peptide stimulations were aimed at well-studied HLA-B-restricted epitopes as well as recently identified HLA-C-restricted CMV epitopes, whose presentation resists viral immunomodulation. Donor HLA type was relevant to the analysis, because carriage of CMV infection together with the matching HLA type was indicated by public TCR beta signatures.

Taken with the paper, the label for treatment or condition translates to: in vitro stimulation with specific CMV peptide epitopes to enrich CMV-specific T cells. On the study overall, not on this receptor specifically: The ex vivo response was dominated by HLA-C-restricted CMV-specific TCR beta clonotypes, which also provided the single most frequent clonotype in two of eight donors. In both this cohort and an independent cohort of 300 to 450 donors, the cumulative frequency of public TCR beta family members distinguished carriers of CMV infection plus the relevant HLA type.

There are a few counts of this clonotype. There is no known antigen for this receptor. There are no base qualities to consult, and no much larger clone falls within one base. Reads for this sample came from an Illumina HiSeq 1500. Clones were called with MiXCR by TCRdb after fastp trimmed the public reads at Q25, and only in-frame beta chains were retained. Rows matching on CDR3 protein sequence are summarized as one entry with the most common DNA and genes. The sample records 55,000 to 85,000 distinct CDR3 sequences, about 20% of which are singletons. Approximately 61% of the sample lies in the top ten. Taken from cysteine to phenylalanine, the CDR3 has 13 residues. This entry keeps only the CDR3 DNA: 39 bases, framed from base 1. Trimming removed 0 bases from V and 5 bases from J, leaving 8 bases between the germline ends. Via the germline V gene (reference sequence), CDR1 is SEHNR and CDR2 FQNEAQ.

This chain is built from TRBV7-9 and TRBJ2-7; tentative D gene TRBD1, with 5 bases matching. The material was CD8+ T cells from cultured PBMCs, obtained from culture after CMV antigen stimulation. The TCR sequence derives from a human donor in good health (CMV status not recorded). Some clones in this sample may be carry-over from other donors' samples. The nucleotide sequence is TGTGCCAGCAGCTTAGCTGCAGGGAACGAGCAGTACTTC. Its protein is CASSLAAGNEQYF.